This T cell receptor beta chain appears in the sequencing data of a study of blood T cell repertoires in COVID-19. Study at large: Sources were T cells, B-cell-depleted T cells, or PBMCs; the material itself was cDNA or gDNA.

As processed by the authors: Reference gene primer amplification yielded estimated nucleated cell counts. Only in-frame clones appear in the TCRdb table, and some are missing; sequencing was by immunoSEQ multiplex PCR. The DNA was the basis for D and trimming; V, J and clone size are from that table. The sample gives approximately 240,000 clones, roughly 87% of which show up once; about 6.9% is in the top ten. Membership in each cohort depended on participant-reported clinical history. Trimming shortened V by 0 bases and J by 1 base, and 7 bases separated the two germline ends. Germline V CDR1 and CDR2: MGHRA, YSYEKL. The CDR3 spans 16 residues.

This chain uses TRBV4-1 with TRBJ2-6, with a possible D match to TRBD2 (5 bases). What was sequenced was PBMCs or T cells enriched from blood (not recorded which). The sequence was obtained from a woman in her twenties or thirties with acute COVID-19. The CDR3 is CASSQEGLSGANVLTF. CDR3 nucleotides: TGCGCCAGCAGCCAAGAAGGACTTTCTGGGGCCAACGTCCTGACTTTC.